These T cell receptor beta chains were read from a single sample in a study of control samples from healthy donors and cancer patients. This table comes from immunoSEQ multiplex PCR, and its TCRdb copy is limited to in-frame clones, with some not included. This sample has some 90,000 clones; 86% occur once, and the top ten carry 1.3%. Input material: blood. These receptors were taken from a woman in her forties or fifties in good health. Both conserved end residues are part of each CDR3. A D gene is named only where the DNA matches it firmly. For some rows the clone size is stated as once, few or many, or as a class when expanded; others skip it.

d_call,j_call,v_call,clone_size,cdr3_nt,cdr3_aa
-,TRBJ2-7,TRBV7-8,-,TGTGCCAGCAGCTTAGCGTCCGCTAGCGAGCCCTACGAGCAGTACTTC,CASSLASASEPYEQYF
-,TRBJ2-3,TRBV11-2,-,TGTGCCAGCAGCTTAGTTTTTGGTAGCACAGATACGCAGTATTTT,CASSLVFGSTDTQYF
TRBD2,TRBJ2-1,TRBV6-2/TRBV6-3,few,TGTGCCAGCAGTAGCAGGACTAGCGGGAGTGAGAGCTCCTACAATGAGCAGTTCTTC,CASSSRTSGSESSYNEQFF
-,TRBJ2-7,TRBV5-1,-,TGCGCCAGCAGCTCCGGGGCCGATACCTACGAGCAGTACTTC,CASSSGADTYEQYF
-,TRBJ1-1,TRBV29-1,-,TGCAGCGTTGTACGGAGGAACACTGAAGCTTTCTTT,CSVVRRNTEAFF
-,TRBJ2-7,TRBV6-2/TRBV6-3,-,TGTGCCAGCAGTTACTCGATGATTGGGATTCGAACCTACGAGCAGTACTTC,CASSYSMIGIRTYEQYF
-,TRBJ1-1,TRBV15,-,TGTGCCACCAGCAGAGCTTGGGGCGGGAGGACTGAAGCTTTCTTT,CATSRAWGGRTEAFF
-,TRBJ2-1,TRBV11-2,-,TGTGCCAGCAGCACTGGGGTAGCGGTTAACAATGAGCAGTTCTTC,CASSTGVAVNNEQFF
TRBD1,TRBJ1-3,TRBV10-3,-,TGTGCCATCAGAACAGGGGATGGAAACACCATATATTTT,CAIRTGDGNTIYF
-,TRBJ2-7,TRBV21-1,once,TGTGCCAGCAGGGATAGGGACGAGCAGTACTTC,CASRDRDEQYF
-,TRBJ2-7,TRBV6-5,once,TGTGCCAGCAGTTACCATCGGACCTCCTACGAGCAGTACTTC,CASSYHRTSYEQYF
TRBD1,TRBJ1-1,TRBV15,-,TGTGCCACCAGCGAACTACAGGGGGGAACTGAAGCTTTCTTT,CATSELQGGTEAFF
-,TRBJ2-4,TRBV4-3,-,TGCGCCAGCAGCCAAGATCGGGGGCTAGCGGTGGGCAAAAACATTCAGTACTTC,CASSQDRGLAVGKNIQYF
-,TRBJ2-1,TRBV5-5,-,TGTGCCAGCAGCCTTAACTACAATGAGCAGTTCTTC,CASSLNYNEQFF
TRBD2,TRBJ2-7,TRBV11-2,-,TGTGCCAGCAGGCCCAGTCGCGGGGGACCCTACGAGCAGTACTTC,CASRPSRGGPYEQYF
-,TRBJ2-6,TRBV7-3,-,TGTGCCAGCAGCTTAGCTGGGGCCAACGTCCTGACTTTC,CASSLAGANVLTF
TRBD1,TRBJ1-1,TRBV28,many,TGTGCCAGCAGGACTACAGGGGTGGTAGAGGGAAACACTGAAGCTTTCTTT,CASRTTGVVEGNTEAFF
-,TRBJ1-1,TRBV5-6,-,TGTGCCAGCAGCTTGGGAGGGCAGGGACGGACTGAAGCTTTCTTT,CASSLGGQGRTEAFF
TRBD2,TRBJ2-3,TRBV15,-,TGTGCCACCAGCAGAGGCGGCGCTAGCGGTCCCACAGATACGCAGTATTTT,CATSRGGASGPTDTQYF
-,TRBJ2-7,TRBV5-1,-,TGCGCCAGCAGGGGCCTAGCCGGGCGGGCGTACGAGCAGTACTTC,CASRGLAGRAYEQYF
-,TRBJ1-4,TRBV9,-,TGTGCCAGCAGCGTGGGCAGTAAGGGGCCGAATGAAAAACTGTTTTTT,CASSVGSKGPNEKLFF
TRBD1,TRBJ2-7,TRBV7-8,-,TGTGCCAGCAGCGCACGAGACAGGGGTTGGGACGAGCAGTACTTC,CASSARDRGWDEQYF
TRBD1,TRBJ2-3,TRBV25-1,-,TGTGCCAGCAGTCGGGTCAGGGGGACAGATACGCAGTATTTT,CASSRVRGTDTQYF
-,TRBJ1-2,TRBV6-2/TRBV6-3,-,TGTGCCAGCAGTGGCGGACATAACTATGGCCACACCTTC,CASSGGHNYGHTF
TRBD1,TRBJ1-1,TRBV19,-,TGTGCCAGTAGTAGAGACAGGGAGAATTTGGCTTTCTTT,CASSRDRENLAFF
TRBD2,TRBJ2-3,TRBV5-6,-,TGTGCCAGCAGCCGGCGGACTAGCGGGTCCCGCTTGGCTACGCAGTATTTT,CASSRRTSGSRLATQYF